This T cell receptor beta chain was recovered during a study of vaccination effects on CD4 cells after COVID-19. On the study more broadly: After vaccination, samples were taken early and late from a few convalescent patients.

Assay: immunoSEQ multiplex PCR; the TCRdb copy retains only in-frame clones and omits some. This sample has about 17,000 clones; around 70% occur once, and the top ten carry approximately 22%. Viral peptide pool expansion of antigen-specific CD4+ T cells preceded sequencing in the ViraFEST assay. The culture ran for around ten days before CD4+ T cells were isolated. Sometime from March through December 2020, the person acquired a SARS-CoV-2 infection that PCR confirmed. Two-dose BNT162b2 or mRNA-1273 vaccination was given to participants. Days 3 and 7 were when half the medium was replaced with IL-2 medium. This CDR3 is built from 16 residues. V was pared by 5 bases and J by 0 bases, with 5 bases of the junction left unmatched. Germline assignment: CDR1 LNHDA and CDR2 SQIVND (reference sequence). Note on this clone: Antigen: not known.

Here the sequenced sample was CD4+ T cells from PBMCs cultured with SARS-CoV-2 spike peptides, taken after COVID-19 vaccination. The clonotype comes from a human donor who had a prior SARS-CoV-2 infection. This chain links TRBV19 with TRBJ2-3; 10 nucleotides line up with TRBD2. The CDR3 bases are TGTGCCAGTAGTGACCAACTAGCGGGGAGCACAGATACGCAGTATTTT. It is translated as CASSDQLAGSTDTQYF. The complete variable domain, with remaining parts taken from reference TRBV19 and TRBJ2-3, reads DGGITQSPKYLFRKEGQNVTLSCEQNLNHDAMYWYRQDPGQGLRLIYYSQIVNDFQKGDIAEGYSVSREKKESFPLTVTSAQKNPTAFYLCASSDQLAGSTDTQYFGPGTRLTVL.